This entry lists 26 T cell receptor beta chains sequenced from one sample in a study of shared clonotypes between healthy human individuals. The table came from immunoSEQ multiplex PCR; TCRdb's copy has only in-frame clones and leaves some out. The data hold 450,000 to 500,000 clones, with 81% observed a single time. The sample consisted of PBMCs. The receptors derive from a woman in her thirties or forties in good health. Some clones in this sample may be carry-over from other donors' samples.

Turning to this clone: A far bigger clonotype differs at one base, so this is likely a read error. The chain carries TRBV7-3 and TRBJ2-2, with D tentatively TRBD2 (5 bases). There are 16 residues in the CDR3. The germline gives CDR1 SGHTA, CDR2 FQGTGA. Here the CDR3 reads CASSLTRTGNTGEPFF. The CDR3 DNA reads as TGTGCCAGCAGCTTAACAAGGACTGGAAACACCGGGGAGCCGTTTTTT.

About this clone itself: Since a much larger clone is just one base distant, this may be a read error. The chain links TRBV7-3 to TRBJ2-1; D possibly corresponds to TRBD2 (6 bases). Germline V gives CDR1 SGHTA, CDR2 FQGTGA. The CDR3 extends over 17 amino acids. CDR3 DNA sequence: TGTGCCAGCAGCTTAAACCCTCGCGGTAGCGGTTACAATGGGCAGTTCTTC. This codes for CASSLNPRGSGYNGQFF.

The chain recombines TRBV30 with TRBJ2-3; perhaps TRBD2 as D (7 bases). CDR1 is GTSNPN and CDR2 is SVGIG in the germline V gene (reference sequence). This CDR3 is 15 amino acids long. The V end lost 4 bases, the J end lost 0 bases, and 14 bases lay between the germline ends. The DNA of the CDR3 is TGTGCCTGGACGGGCGGGGGCACTAGCACAGATACGCAGTATTTT. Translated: CAWTGGGTSTDTQYF.

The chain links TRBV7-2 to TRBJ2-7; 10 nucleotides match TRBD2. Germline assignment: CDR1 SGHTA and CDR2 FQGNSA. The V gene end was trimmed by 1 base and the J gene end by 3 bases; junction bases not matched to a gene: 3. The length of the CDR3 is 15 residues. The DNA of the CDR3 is TGTGCCAGCAGCTTAGGCCTAGCGGGGGACTACGAGCAGTACTTC. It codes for CASSLGLAGDYEQYF.

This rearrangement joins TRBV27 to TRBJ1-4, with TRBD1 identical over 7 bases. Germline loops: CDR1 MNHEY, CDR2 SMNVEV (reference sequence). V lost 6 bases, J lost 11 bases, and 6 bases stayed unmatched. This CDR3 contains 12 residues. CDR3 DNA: TGTGCCAGCAGCCGGGACAGCAGGAAACTGTTTTTT. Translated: CASSRDSRKLFF.

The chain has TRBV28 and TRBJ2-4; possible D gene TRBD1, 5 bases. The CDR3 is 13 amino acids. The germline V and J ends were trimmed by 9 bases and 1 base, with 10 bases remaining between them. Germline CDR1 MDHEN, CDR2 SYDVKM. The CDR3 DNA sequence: TGTGCCAGTTCTTGGGGCGCCAAAAACATTCAGTACTTC. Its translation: CASSWGAKNIQYF.

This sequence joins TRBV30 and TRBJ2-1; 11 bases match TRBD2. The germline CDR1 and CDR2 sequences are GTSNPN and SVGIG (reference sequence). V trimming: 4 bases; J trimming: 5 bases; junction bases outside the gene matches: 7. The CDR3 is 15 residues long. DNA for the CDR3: TGTGCCTGGACTAGACTAGCGGGAAGGAACAATGAGCAGTTCTTC. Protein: CAWTRLAGRNNEQFF.

The CDR3 DNA reads as TGCGCCAGCAGCTGGGCGGGTAGGGCAGATACGCAGTATTTT. It translates to CASSWAGRADTQYF. The chain has TRBV5-1 and TRBJ2-3; possibly TRBD2 for D (5 bases). Germline CDR1 and CDR2: SGHRS and YFSETQ. This CDR3 is built from 14 residues. V lost 3 bases and J 4 bases, leaving 12 bases between the germline ends.

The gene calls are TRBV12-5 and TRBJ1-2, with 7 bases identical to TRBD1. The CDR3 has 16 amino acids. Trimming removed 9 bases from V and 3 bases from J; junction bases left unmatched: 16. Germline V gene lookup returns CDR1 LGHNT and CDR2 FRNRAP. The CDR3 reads CARARPQGIRYYGYTF. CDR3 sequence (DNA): TGTGCTAGGGCAAGACCACAGGGGATCAGGTACTATGGCTACACCTTC.

The CDR3 is CASSPLRDSNTEAFF. Written as DNA, the CDR3 is TGTGCCAGCTCACCACTCCGGGACAGTAACACTGAAGCTTTCTTT. This chain joins TRBV18 and TRBJ1-1, with 7 bases identical to TRBD1. This CDR3 is built from 15 residues. Per the germline V gene, CDR1 is KGHSH and CDR2 is LQKENI. With 1 base clipped from V and 2 bases from J, the junction kept 4 bases outside the gene matches.

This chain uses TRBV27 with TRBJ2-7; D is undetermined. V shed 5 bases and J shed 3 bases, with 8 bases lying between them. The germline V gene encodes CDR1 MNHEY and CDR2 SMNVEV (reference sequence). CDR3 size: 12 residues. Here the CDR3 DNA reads TGTGCCAGCAGTCCTACTGGCTACGAGCAGTACTTC. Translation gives CASSPTGYEQYF.

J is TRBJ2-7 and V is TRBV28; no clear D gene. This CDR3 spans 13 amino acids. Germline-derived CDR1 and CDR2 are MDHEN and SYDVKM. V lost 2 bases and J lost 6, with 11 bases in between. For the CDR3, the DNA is TGTGCCAGCAGTTTAACCCCCGCTACCGAGCAGTACTTC. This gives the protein CASSLTPATEQYF.

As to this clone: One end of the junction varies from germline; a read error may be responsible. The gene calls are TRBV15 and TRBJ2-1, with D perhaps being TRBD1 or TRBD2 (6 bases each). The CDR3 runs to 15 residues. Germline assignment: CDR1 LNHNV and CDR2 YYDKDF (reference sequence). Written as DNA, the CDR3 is TGTGCCACCAGCAACCTACCCAGGGGATCGGGACTCAGGGTCTTC. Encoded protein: CATSNLPRGSGLRVF. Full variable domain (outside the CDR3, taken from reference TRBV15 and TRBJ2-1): DAMVIQNPRYQVTQFGKPVTLSCSQTLNHNVMYWYQQKSSQAPKLLFHYYDKDFNNEADTPDNFQSRRPNTSFCFLDIRSPGLGDTAMYLCATSNLPRGSGLRVFGPGTRLTVL.

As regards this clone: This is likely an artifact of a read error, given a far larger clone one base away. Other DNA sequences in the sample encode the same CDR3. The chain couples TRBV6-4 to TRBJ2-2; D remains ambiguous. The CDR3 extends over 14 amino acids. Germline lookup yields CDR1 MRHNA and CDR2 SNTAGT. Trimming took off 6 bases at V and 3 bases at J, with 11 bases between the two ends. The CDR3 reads CASSTSTDTGELFF. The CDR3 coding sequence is TGTGCCAGCAGCACATCAACTGACACCGGGGAGCTGTTTTTT.

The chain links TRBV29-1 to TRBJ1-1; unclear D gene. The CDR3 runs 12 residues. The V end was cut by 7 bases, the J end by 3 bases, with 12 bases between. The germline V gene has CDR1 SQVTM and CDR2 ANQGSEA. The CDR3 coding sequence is TGCAGCGCCCAGGATGGGTACACTGAAGCTTTCTTT. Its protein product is CSAQDGYTEAFF.

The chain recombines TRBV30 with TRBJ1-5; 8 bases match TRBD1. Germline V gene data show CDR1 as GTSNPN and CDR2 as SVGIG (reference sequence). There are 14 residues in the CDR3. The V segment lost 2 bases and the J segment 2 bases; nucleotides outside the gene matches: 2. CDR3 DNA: TGTGCCTGGAGTCAGGGGGCGGGCAATCAGCCCCAGCATTTT. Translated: CAWSQGAGNQPQHF.

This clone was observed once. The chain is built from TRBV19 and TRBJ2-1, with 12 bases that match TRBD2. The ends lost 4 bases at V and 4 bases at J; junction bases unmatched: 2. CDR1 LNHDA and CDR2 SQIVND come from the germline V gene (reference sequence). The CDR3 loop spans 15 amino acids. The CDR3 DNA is TGTGCCAGTAGTACCGGGACTAGCGGGTACAATGAGCAGTTCTTC. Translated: CASSTGTSGYNEQFF.

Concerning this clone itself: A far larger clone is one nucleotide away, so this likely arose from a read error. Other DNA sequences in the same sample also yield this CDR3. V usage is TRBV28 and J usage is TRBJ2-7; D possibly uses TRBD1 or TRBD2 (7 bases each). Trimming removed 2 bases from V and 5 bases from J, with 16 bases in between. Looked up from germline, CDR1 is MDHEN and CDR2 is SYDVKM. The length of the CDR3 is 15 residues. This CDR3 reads CASSLVDRDYHEQYF. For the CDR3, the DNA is TGTGCCAGCAGTTTAGTAGACAGGGACTACCACGAGCAGTACTTC.

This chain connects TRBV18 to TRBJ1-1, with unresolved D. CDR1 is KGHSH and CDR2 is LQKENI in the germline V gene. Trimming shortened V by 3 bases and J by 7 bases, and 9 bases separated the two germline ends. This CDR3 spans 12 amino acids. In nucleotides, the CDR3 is TGTGCCAGCTCACCCGCGCGCAGTGAAGCTTTCTTT. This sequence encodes CASSPARSEAFF.

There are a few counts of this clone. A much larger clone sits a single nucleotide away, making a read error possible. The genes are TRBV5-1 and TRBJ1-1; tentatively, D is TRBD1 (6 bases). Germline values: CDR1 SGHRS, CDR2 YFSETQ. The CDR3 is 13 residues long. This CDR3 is CASGLEGGTEAFF. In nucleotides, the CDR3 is TGCGCCAGCGGCTTGGAGGGGGGCACTGAAGCTTTCTTT.

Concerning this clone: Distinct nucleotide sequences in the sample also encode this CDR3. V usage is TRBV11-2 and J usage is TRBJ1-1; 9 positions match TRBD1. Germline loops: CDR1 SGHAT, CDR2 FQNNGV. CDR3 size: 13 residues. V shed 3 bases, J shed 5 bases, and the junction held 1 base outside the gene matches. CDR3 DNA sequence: TGTGCCAGCAGCTTGACAGGGGGAACTGAAGCTTTCTTT. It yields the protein CASSLTGGTEAFF. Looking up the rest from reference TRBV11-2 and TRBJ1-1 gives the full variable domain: EAGVAQSPRYKIIEKRQSVAFWCNPISGHATLYWYQQILGQGPKLLIQFQNNGVVDDSQLPKDRFSAERLKGVDSTLKIQPAKLEDSAVYLCASSLTGGTEAFFGQGTRLTVV.

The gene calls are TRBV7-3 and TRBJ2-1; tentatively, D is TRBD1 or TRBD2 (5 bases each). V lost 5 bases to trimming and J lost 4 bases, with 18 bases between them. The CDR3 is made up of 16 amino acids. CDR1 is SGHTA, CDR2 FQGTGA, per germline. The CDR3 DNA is TGTGCCAGCAGCCCCCCTGGGGGAGAAACTTACAATGAGCAGTTCTTC. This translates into CASSPPGGETYNEQFF.

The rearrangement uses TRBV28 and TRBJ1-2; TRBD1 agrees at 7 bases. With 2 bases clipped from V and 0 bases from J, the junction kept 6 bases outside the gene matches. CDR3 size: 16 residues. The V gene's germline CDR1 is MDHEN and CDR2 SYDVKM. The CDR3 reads CASSLPLGQTNYGYTF. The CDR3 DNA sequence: TGTGCCAGCAGTTTACCCCTGGGACAGACTAACTATGGCTACACCTTC.

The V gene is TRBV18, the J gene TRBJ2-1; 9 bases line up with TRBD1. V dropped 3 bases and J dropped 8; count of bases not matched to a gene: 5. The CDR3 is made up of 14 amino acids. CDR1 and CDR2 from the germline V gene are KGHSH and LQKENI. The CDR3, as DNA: TGTGCCAGCTCACCCGGGACAGGGCTGGATGAGCAGTTCTTC. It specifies CASSPGTGLDEQFF.

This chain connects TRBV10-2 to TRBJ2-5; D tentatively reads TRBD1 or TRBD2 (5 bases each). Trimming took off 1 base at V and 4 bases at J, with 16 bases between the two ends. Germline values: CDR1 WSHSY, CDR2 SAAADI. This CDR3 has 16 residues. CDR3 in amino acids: CASSEYPRGAGETQYF. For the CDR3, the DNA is TGCGCCAGCAGTGAGTACCCTCGAGGGGCAGGAGAGACCCAGTACTTC.

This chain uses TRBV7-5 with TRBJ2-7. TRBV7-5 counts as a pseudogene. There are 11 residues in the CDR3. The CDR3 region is CVRSLAGEQYF. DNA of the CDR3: TGTGTCAGAAGCTTAGCGGGGGAGCAGTACTTC.